This T cell receptor beta chain was obtained from a study of T cell responses to AZD1222 COVID-19 vaccine. Study observations and caveats: Spike-specific TCR breadth rose after two AZD1222 doses, and depth rose as well. Females outnumbered males among donors, who were mostly white British; clonal diversity was possibly underestimated.

Concerning this clone: Its specificity is not known.

Measured with immunoSEQ multiplex PCR; TCRdb has only the in-frame clones, and not every one. Of approximately 130,000 clones in the sample, around 89% were seen once. Analysis merged second doses at about 4 or about 12 weeks. The CDR3 sequence is 10 residues long. J gave up 10 bases and V 11 bases, and 7 bases lay outside the gene matches. Looked up from germline, CDR1 is ENHRY and CDR2 is SYGVKD. The genes are TRBV10-3 and TRBJ1-1; TRBD1 aligns across 7 bases. Material: peripheral blood, obtained 28 days after the second AZD1222 dose. The receptor was derived from an adult who received the AZD1222 COVID-19 vaccine. The CDR3 DNA is TGTGCCGCTGTGACAGGGTTAGCTTTCTTT. It encodes CAAVTGLAFF.